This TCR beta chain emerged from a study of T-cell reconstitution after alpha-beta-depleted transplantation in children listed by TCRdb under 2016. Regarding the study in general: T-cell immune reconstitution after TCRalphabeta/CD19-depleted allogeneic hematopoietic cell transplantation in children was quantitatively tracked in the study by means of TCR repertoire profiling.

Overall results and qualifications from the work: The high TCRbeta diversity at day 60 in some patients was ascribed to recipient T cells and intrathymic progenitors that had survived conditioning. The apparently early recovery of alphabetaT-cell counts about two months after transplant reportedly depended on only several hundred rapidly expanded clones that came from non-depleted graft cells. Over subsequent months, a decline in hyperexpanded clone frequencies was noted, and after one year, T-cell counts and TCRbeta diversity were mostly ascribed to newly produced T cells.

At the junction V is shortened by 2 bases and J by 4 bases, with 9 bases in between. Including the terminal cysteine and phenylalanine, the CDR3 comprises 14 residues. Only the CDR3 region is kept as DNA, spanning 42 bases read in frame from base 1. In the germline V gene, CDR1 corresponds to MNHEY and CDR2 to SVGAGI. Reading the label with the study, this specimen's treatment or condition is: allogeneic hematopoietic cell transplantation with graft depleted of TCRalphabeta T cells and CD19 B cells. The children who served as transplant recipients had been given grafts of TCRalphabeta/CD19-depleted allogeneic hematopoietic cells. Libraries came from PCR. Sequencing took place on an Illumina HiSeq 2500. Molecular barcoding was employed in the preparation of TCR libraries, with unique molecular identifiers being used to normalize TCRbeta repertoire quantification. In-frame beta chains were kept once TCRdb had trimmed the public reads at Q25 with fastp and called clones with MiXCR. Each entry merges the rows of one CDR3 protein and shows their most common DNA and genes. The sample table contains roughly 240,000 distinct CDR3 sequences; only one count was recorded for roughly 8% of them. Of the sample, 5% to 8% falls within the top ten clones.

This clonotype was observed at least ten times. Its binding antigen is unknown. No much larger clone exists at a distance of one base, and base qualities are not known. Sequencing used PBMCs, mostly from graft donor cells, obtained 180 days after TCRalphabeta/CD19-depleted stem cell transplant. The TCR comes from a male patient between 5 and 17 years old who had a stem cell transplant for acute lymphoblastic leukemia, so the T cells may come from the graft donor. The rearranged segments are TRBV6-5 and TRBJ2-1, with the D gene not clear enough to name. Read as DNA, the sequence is TGTGCCAGCAGTTACCTCCCCCAGTACAATGAGCAGTTCTTC. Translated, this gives CASSYLPQYNEQFF.